Only a few counts were recorded for the clone carrying this T cell receptor beta chain. The CDR3 covers 17 residues. The germline V and J ends were trimmed by 3 bases and 4 bases, with 21 bases remaining between them. Germline assignment: CDR1 LGHNA and CDR2 YNFKEQ. TCRdb used MiXCR to reprocess the RT-PCR reads, holding one entry per CDR3 protein. The table lists fewer than 700,000 distinct CDR3 sequences, around 13% of them singletons. This record belongs to a study of response to subunit inactivated influenza vaccine. This clonotype originated in a man aged 45-60 years who received an inactivated influenza vaccine. The material sequenced was PBMCs from blood, taken roughly 46 days after vaccination. The chain links TRBV4-2 to TRBJ1-2, with a possible D match to TRBD1 (6 bases). CDR3 protein: CASSQDTGTPLLYGYTF. CDR3 sequence (DNA): TGTGCCAGCAGCCAGGACACCGGGACACCCTTACTCTATGGCTACACCTTC.